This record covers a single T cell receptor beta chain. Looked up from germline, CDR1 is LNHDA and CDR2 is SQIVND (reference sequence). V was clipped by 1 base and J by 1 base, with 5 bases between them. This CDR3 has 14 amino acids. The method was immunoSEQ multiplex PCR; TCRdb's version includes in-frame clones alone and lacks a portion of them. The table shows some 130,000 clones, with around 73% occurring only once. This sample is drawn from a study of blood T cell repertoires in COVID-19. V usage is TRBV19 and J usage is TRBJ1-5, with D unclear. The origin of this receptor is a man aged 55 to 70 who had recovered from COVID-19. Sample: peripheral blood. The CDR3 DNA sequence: TGTGCCAGTAGTATAGCCAGGAGCAATCAGCCCCAGCATTTT. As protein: CASSIARSNQPQHF.